This T cell receptor (beta chain) was identified in a study of PD-1 blockade in classical Hodgkin lymphoma (TCRdb year 2020). For the study in its entirety: Nivolumab dosing was 3 mg/kg intravenously every 2 weeks, continuing until either disease progression or unacceptable toxicity. To define a peripheral blood immune signature of response to PD-1 blockade in classical Hodgkin lymphoma, the study combined TCR beta sequencing with CyTOF.

As concerns this clone: The specificity of this receptor is unknown. No base quality values were provided; no much bigger clone lies one nucleotide off.

Taken from cysteine to phenylalanine, the CDR3 has 14 residues. The entry retains the CDR3 DNA only, 42 bases that are in frame from base 1. Relative to germline, V is 5 bases shorter and J is 4 bases shorter, with 14 bases between their ends. Via the germline V gene, CDR1 is KGHSH and CDR2 LQKENI. Genomic DNA was isolated using the Qiagen DNeasy kit from unsorted PBMCs as well as from negatively selected CD4+ and CD8+ fractions. TCR beta CDR3 regions were subjected to amplification by immunoSEQ multiplex PCR with primers that anneal to V and J segments. A synthetic immune receptor repertoire was used to minimize amplification bias, and any remaining bias was removed computationally after sequencing. The authors' pipeline ran thus. Repertoire diversity was quantified as the Shannon entropy index using custom Python scripts. Unsorted, CD4+ and CD8+ repertoires were analyzed separately, except in combined analyses where CD4+ and CD8+ sequences were merged in silico. A clone was considered expanded if an increase in frequency of at least 2-fold after treatment relative to C1D1 was found, and a pseudocount of 0.5 was applied to clones undetected at baseline. Clones with 0 or 1 copy at C1D1 were defined as singleton clones, while clones with 2 or more copies were defined as non-singleton clones. Clones expanded in unsorted samples were annotated as CD4+, CD8+ or unknown by matching protein sequences in sorted samples from the same patient. Wilcoxon tests on paired samples were used to test diversity changes from C1D1 to C4D1. As stored in TCRdb, this immuneACCESS dataset retains in-frame rearrangements with V and J assigned. A fraction of the clones does not appear; measured against another copy, unresolved V genes explain less than half of the discrepancy, and the remainder lacks a known reason. V and J calls and clone size are as listed in that table; D and trimming were resolved from the DNA. The sample data list about 90,000 clones, and 85% to 95% of these were observed just once. The ten largest clones take up roughly 3% of the sample.

Overall study outcomes, separate from this receptor: Trial patients achieving complete response had baseline diversity similar to newly diagnosed patients, whereas partial responders and progressors had significantly lower diversity. Diversity was lower in patients who began nivolumab less than 1 year after ASCT, so these patients were left out of later analyses to avoid confounding by immune reconstitution. The study was limited to a single clinical trial cohort, and causes of repertoire differences, possibly disease activity or prior therapy, remained undefined. Newly diagnosed patients were reported to have lower baseline TCR diversity than healthy donors, and relapsed/refractory patients were reported to have lower baseline TCR diversity still. A significant rise by C4D1 was seen in CD4+ but not CD8+ TCR diversity (p=0.0027 vs p=0.16), with the rise being most apparent in complete responders (p=0.02).

The intended sense of this specimen's time point label: cycle 2 day 1 (C2D1) of nivolumab. Every trial patient had relapsed after autologous stem cell transplantation, and cohorts A, B and C differed in prior brentuximab vedotin exposure. The trial cohort was composed of under 70 patients with relapsed/refractory classical Hodgkin lymphoma, for whom complete response, partial response or progressive disease was recorded as best overall response. Single-agent nivolumab was administered to trial patients in the multi-cohort phase II CheckMate 205 trial. An independent review committee assessed best overall response using the 2007 International Working Group response criteria. PBMCs from the trial were collected at three points: immediately before nivolumab initiation (C1D1), and during therapy at cycle 2 day 1 and cycle 4 day 1. After peripheral blood was drawn into 8 mL Vacutainer Cell Preparation Tubes, PBMCs were isolated by centrifugation and then cryopreserved.

This specimen consisted of peripheral blood mononuclear cells (PBMCs), obtained before the second cycle of nivolumab. The chain was built from TRBV18 and TRBJ1-1; a confident D gene designation cannot be given. This receptor was obtained from a human donor with classical Hodgkin lymphoma. CDR3 reads: CASSSTALVTEAFF. The sequence in DNA is TGTGCCAGCTCATCCACCGCCCTGGTCACTGAAGCTTTCTTT.